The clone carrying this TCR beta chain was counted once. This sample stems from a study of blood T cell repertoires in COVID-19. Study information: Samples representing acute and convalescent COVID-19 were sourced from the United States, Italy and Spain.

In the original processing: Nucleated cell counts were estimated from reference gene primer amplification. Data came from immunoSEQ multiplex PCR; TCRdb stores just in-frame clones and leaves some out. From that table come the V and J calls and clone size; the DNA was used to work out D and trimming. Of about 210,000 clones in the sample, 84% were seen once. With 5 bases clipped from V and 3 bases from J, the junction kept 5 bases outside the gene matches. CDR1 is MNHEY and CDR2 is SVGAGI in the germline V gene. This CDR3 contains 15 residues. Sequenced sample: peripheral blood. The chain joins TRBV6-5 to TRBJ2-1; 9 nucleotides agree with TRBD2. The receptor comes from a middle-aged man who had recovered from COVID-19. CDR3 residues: CASSPIAGDYNEQFF. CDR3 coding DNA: TGTGCCAGCAGTCCCATAGCGGGAGACTACAATGAGCAGTTCTTC.